A single sample gave rise to the 17 T cell receptor beta chains below, sequenced in a study of T cell changes during pregnancy in multiple sclerosis. Assay: immunoSEQ multiplex PCR; the TCRdb copy retains only in-frame clones and omits some. The sample includes tens of thousands of clones, about 90% seen only once; the top ten take approximately 0.64%. Here the sequenced sample was CD4+ T cells from peripheral blood mononuclear cells, taken after pregnancy. The receptor source for this set is a female donor with multiple sclerosis, enrolled in a pregnancy study.

This clone was counted a few times. The chain has TRBV29-1 and TRBJ1-1; D gene ambiguous. Looked up from germline, CDR1 is SQVTM and CDR2 is ANQGSEA. This CDR3 comprises 10 residues. With 6 bases removed from V and 5 bases from J, the gap between germline ends came to 7 bases. The CDR3 is CSVLETEAFF. The CDR3 region has the DNA TGCAGCGTCTTAGAAACTGAAGCTTTCTTT.

This chain joins TRBV4-2 and TRBJ1-1; D is possibly TRBD1 (5 bases). The germline CDR1 and CDR2 sequences are LGHNA and YNFKEQ. V was pared by 11 bases and J by 3 bases, with 13 bases between. The CDR3 extends over 12 amino acids. Written as DNA, the CDR3 is TGTGCCTTCCAGGGTGGGGACACTGAAGCTTTCTTT. This codes for CAFQGGDTEAFF.

The CDR3 DNA reads TGTGCCAGCAGTTTGCGGGGAAGCACAGATACGCAGTATTTT. It is translated as CASSLRGSTDTQYF. J is TRBJ2-3 and V is TRBV6-5, with D tentatively TRBD2 (6 bases). CDR1 and CDR2 from the germline V gene are MNHEY and SVGAGI. The CDR3 has 14 amino acids. Trimming shortened V by 4 bases and J by 0 bases, and 8 bases separated the two germline ends.

CDR3 bases: TGTGCCAGCAGTTTTGAGGGATGGACTGAAGCTTTCTTT. Protein: CASSFEGWTEAFF. This sequence joins TRBV27 and TRBJ1-1; no firm D call. The germline V and J ends were trimmed by 3 bases and 5 bases, with 10 bases remaining between them. CDR1 MNHEY and CDR2 SMNVEV come from the germline V gene (reference sequence). This CDR3 region has 13 residues.

The V call is TRBV9, the J call TRBJ2-6; tentative D call: TRBD2 (6 bases). The CDR3 sequence is 17 residues long. The V end lost 0 bases, the J end lost 0 bases, and 10 bases lay between the germline ends. Germline V gene data show CDR1 as SGDLS and CDR2 as YYNGEE. The CDR3 coding sequence is TGTGCCAGCAGCGTAGACGGGGGTTCCTCTGGGGCCAACGTCCTGACTTTC. This sequence encodes CASSVDGGSSGANVLTF.

V usage is TRBV18 and J usage is TRBJ1-2; D remains ambiguous. This CDR3 is 17 amino acids long. CDR1 KGHSH and CDR2 LQKENI come from the germline V gene. The V end lost 4 bases, the J end lost 0 bases, and 18 bases lay between the germline ends. CDR3 DNA sequence: TGTGCCAGCTCACAGTACAGTGATCAGTCAGCTAACTATGGCTACACCTTC. It translates to CASSQYSDQSANYGYTF.

This clone occurred once. V is TRBV4-3 and J is TRBJ2-1, with D possibly matching TRBD1 (6 bases). Trimming took off 1 base at V and 6 bases at J, with 19 bases between the two ends. Germline loops: CDR1 LGHNA, CDR2 YSLEER. The CDR3 totals 17 residues. The CDR3 region has the DNA TGCGCCAGCAGCCAAGCCAGGGGATGGGGGATACCCAATGAGCAGTTCTTC. Translation: CASSQARGWGIPNEQFF.

The chain has TRBV9 and TRBJ2-2, with D tentatively TRBD2 (6 bases). Germline V CDR1 and CDR2: SGDLS, YYNGEE. The V end was cut by 10 bases, the J end by 0 bases, with 13 bases between. The CDR3 has 14 residues. The CDR3 sequence: CASRRDPNTGELFF. The CDR3 region has the DNA TGTGCCTCCCGGAGGGATCCGAACACCGGGGAGCTGTTTTTT.

The chain combines TRBV7-8 with TRBJ1-5; D gene uncertain. The CDR3 loop spans 12 amino acids. V was trimmed by 1 base and J by 13 bases, leaving 11 bases between them. Germline V gives CDR1 SGHVS, CDR2 FQNEAQ. CDR3 nucleotide sequence: TGTGCCAGCAGCTTAGGAGAACAACAGCAGCATTTT. It translates to CASSLGEQQQHF.

On this clone: At one end, the junction sequence differs from germline, possibly due to a read error. This chain links TRBV18 with TRBJ1-5; 9 nucleotides match TRBD1. CDR1 and CDR2 (germline): KGHSH, LQKENI. This CDR3 spans 14 amino acids. The CDR3 coding sequence is TGTGCCAGCTCAGGGGGACAGGGTGAGTTCCTGTTGGATTTT. It yields the protein CASSGGQGEFLLDF.

V usage is TRBV11-2 and J usage is TRBJ1-4; TRBD1 matches 8 bases. The CDR3 has 15 residues. After removal of 5 bases from V and 8 bases from J, the junction contained 10 bases not matched to a gene. Germline lookup yields CDR1 SGHAT and CDR2 FQNNGV. Here the CDR3 DNA reads TGTGCCAGCAGCCCCCGGACAGGGACGGGGGAAAAACTGTTTTTT. It codes for CASSPRTGTGEKLFF.

The V gene is TRBV2, the J gene TRBJ1-1; 8 bases line up with TRBD1. The CDR3 sequence is 14 residues long. V lost 4 bases, J lost 4 bases, and 5 bases stayed unmatched. Per the germline V gene, CDR1 is SNHLY and CDR2 is FYNNEI. The CDR3 spells CASSAPGQVTEAFF. The CDR3 DNA is TGTGCCAGCAGTGCGCCGGGACAGGTCACTGAAGCTTTCTTT.

The genes are TRBV6-6 and TRBJ1-2; the match to TRBD1 covers 7 bases. This CDR3 has 14 amino acids. CDR1 is MNHNY, CDR2 SVGAGI, per germline (reference sequence). Trimming removed 5 bases from V and 4 bases from J; junction bases left unmatched: 7. Written as DNA, the CDR3 is TGTGCCAGCAGTCGAAAGACAGGGAGCTATGGCTACACCTTC. Translation gives CASSRKTGSYGYTF.

The chain joins TRBV29-1 to TRBJ2-5; perhaps TRBD2 as D (6 bases). The CDR3 contains 13 residues. Germline V gives CDR1 SQVTM, CDR2 ANQGSEA. The V and J ends lost 7 bases and 2 bases respectively, with 14 bases between them. CDR3 coding DNA: TGCAGCGCCGGGCGGGGCACTCAAGAGACCCAGTACTTC. Translated, it gives CSAGRGTQETQYF.

This chain uses TRBV7-9 with TRBJ2-2; 8 bases line up with TRBD1. The CDR3 has 14 residues. Germline V gives CDR1 SEHNR, CDR2 FQNEAQ (reference sequence). V lost 5 bases, J lost 7 bases, and 6 bases stayed unmatched. The CDR3 bases are TGTGCCAGCAGCAAGGACAGGGCGGGCGGGGAGCTGTTTTTT. As protein: CASSKDRAGGELFF.

This clone was observed once. The V call is TRBV4-3, the J call TRBJ1-1; D remains unclear. Deletions cut 2 bases from V and 5 bases from J, with 6 bases between. CDR3 length: 12 amino acids. CDR1 LGHNA and CDR2 YSLEER come from the germline V gene. CDR3 bases: TGCGCCAGCAGCCAAAGAGGAACTGAAGCTTTCTTT. This sequence encodes CASSQRGTEAFF.

The genes are TRBV5-1 and TRBJ1-3; 7 positions agree with TRBD1. From germline, CDR1 is SGHRS and CDR2 YFSETQ. Losses at the gene ends were 3 bases for V and 0 bases for J; bases not matched to a gene: 18. The length of the CDR3 is 20 residues. The CDR3 sequence is CASSSDPTGTVGHSGNTIYF. The DNA for the CDR3 is TGCGCCAGCAGCTCAGACCCGACAGGGACCGTGGGGCACTCTGGAAACACCATATATTTT.